The 10 T cell receptor beta chains below come from one sample, sequenced in a study of vaccination effects on CD4 cells after COVID-19. The method was immunoSEQ multiplex PCR; TCRdb's version includes in-frame clones alone and lacks a portion of them. There are more than 40,000 clones in the sample; 76% occur only once, and approximately 12% lies in the top ten. Investigators separated out CD4+ T cells once around 11 days of culture had passed. For these TCRs, the target antigens are not known. The sequencing here drew on CD4+ T cells from PBMCs cultured without peptide, taken before COVID-19 vaccination. The receptors were sampled from a human donor who had a prior SARS-CoV-2 infection.

The chain links TRBV6-5 to TRBJ2-1, with D perhaps TRBD2 (6 bases). The germline V and J ends were trimmed by 8 bases and 10 bases, with 21 bases remaining between them. In germline, CDR1 is MNHEY, CDR2 SVGAGI. The CDR3 has 14 amino acids. CDR3 protein: CASAPGAGTSEQFF. DNA of the CDR3: TGTGCCAGCGCTCCTGGGGCCGGGACTTCCGAGCAGTTCTTC.

This clone appeared a few times. This chain joins TRBV5-1 and TRBJ2-2, with 8 bases matching TRBD2. The CDR3 loop spans 13 amino acids. Germline lookup yields CDR1 SGHRS and CDR2 YFSETQ. V shed 4 bases, J shed 6 bases, and the junction held 2 bases outside the gene matches. The CDR3 loop is CASSPGRAGELFF. DNA for the CDR3: TGCGCCAGCAGCCCCGGGAGGGCCGGGGAGCTGTTTTTT.

The V gene is TRBV2, the J gene TRBJ1-6; D perhaps matches TRBD1 (6 bases). The V end lost 4 bases, the J end lost 0 bases, and 10 bases lay between the germline ends. Germline V gives CDR1 SNHLY, CDR2 FYNNEI. The CDR3 is 16 residues long. The CDR3: CASSGQGSSYNSPLHF. Written as DNA, the CDR3 is TGTGCCAGCAGTGGCCAGGGGAGCTCCTATAATTCACCCCTCCACTTT.

The chain recombines TRBV5-4 with TRBJ1-1; possible D gene TRBD1, 5 bases. Trimming removed 1 base at V and 11 bases at J, with 18 bases between. The V gene's germline CDR1 is SGHNT and CDR2 YYREEE (reference sequence). This CDR3 has 14 residues. CDR3 sequence (DNA): TGTGCCAGCAGCTTGCGCGCGGGGGTCGTGGTCGCTTTCTTT. Its protein product is CASSLRAGVVVAFF. The full variable domain, rest sourced from reference TRBV5-4 and TRBJ1-1, is ETGVTQSPTHLIKTRGQQVTLRCSSQSGHNTVSWYQQALGQGPQFIFQYYREEENGRGNFPPRFSGLQFPNYSSELNVNALELDDSALYLCASSLRAGVVVAFFGQGTRLTVV.

V gene TRBV5-1 combines with J gene TRBJ1-1; 7 nucleotides agree with TRBD1. Looked up from germline, CDR1 is SGHRS and CDR2 is YFSETQ. This CDR3 has 15 residues. Trimming at V came to 4 bases and at J to 2 bases, leaving 8 bases not matched to a gene. CDR3 nucleotide sequence: TGCGCCAGCAGCGGTCAGACAGGGCTTAACACTGAAGCTTTCTTT. As protein: CASSGQTGLNTEAFF.

This sequence joins TRBV19 and TRBJ1-2; D is uncertain. V gave up 4 bases and J gave up 0 bases, with 9 bases separating them. The germline gives CDR1 LNHDA, CDR2 SQIVND (reference sequence). The CDR3 consists of 14 residues. DNA of the CDR3: TGTGCCAGTAGTAATGACCGAACTAACTATGGCTACACCTTC. Its protein product is CASSNDRTNYGYTF.

The CDR3 region has the DNA TGTGCCAGCAGCTTTACGACGGGATTTACCGGAAACACCATATATTTT. The encoded protein is CASSFTTGFTGNTIYF. The chain is built from TRBV21-1 and TRBJ1-3. TRBV21-1 is a pseudogene locus. The CDR3 runs to 16 residues.

V gene TRBV30 combines with J gene TRBJ2-7; 7 positions match TRBD2. Germline V CDR1 and CDR2: GTSNPN, SVGIG (reference sequence). The CDR3 sequence is 15 residues long. The ends lost 0 bases at V and 4 bases at J; junction bases unmatched: 9. The CDR3 region has the DNA TGTGCCTGGAGTGTACGGGGGGTAGCGCGTTACGAGCAGTACTTC. Translation gives CAWSVRGVARYEQYF.

The rearrangement links TRBV5-8 to TRBJ2-5; the match to TRBD1 covers 8 bases. This CDR3 has 15 residues. Germline CDR1 reads SGHTS; CDR2 reads YDEGEE. V lost 6 bases and J lost 5; bases outside the gene matches: 12. The CDR3 nucleotides read TGTGCCAGCAACCCATTTAGGACAGGGAAGGAGACCCAGTACTTC. Its translation is CASNPFRTGKETQYF.

The chain combines TRBV10-3 with TRBJ2-1; possibly TRBD1 for D (5 bases). V was pared by 5 bases and J by 10 bases, with 9 bases between. From germline, CDR1 is ENHRY and CDR2 SYGVKD. CDR3 length: 11 amino acids. The CDR3 spells CAISHTGEQFF. The DNA for the CDR3 is TGTGCCATCAGTCACACAGGAGAGCAGTTCTTC.